This section outlines one T cell receptor (beta chain) sequence together with its context. As yet, its antigen is unknown. The data derive from a study of T cell responses to AZD1222 COVID-19 vaccine. Clones were read by immunoSEQ multiplex PCR, and TCRdb kept only the in-frame ones, dropping some. The sample includes roughly 200,000 clones, almost 90% of them seen just once. Study-level points and caveats: Of the AZD1222 recipients, only five to seven were seropositive at baseline. Samples come after the peak T cell response, not at day 14. Vaccination with two AZD1222 doses was followed by a rise in Spike-specific TCR breadth and depth.

This specimen was peripheral blood, taken on day 0 of AZD1222 vaccination. The sequence was obtained from an adult in good health.

CDR3 sequence: CASSVGGQVNQPQHF. CDR3 nucleotides: TGTGCCAGCAGCGTAGGTGGACAGGTCAATCAGCCCCAGCATTTT. The V call is TRBV9, the J call TRBJ1-5; 7 nucleotides align to TRBD1. The V and J ends lost 0 bases and 3 bases, in that order; junction bases with no gene match: 3. Germline CDR1 SGDLS, CDR2 YYNGEE. The CDR3 spans 15 residues.